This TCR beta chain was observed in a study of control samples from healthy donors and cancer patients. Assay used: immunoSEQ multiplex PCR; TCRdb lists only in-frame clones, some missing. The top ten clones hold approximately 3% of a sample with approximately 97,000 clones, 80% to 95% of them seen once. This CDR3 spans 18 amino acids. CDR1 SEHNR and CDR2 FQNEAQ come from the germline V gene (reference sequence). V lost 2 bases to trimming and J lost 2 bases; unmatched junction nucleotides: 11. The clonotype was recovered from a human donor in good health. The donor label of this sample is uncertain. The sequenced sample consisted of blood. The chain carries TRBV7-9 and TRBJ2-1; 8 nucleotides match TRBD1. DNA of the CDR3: TGTGCCAGCAGCTTATTCCCCGGACAGGGTAAAACCTACAATGAGCAGTTCTTC. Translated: CASSLFPGQGKTYNEQFF.